The clone carrying this T cell receptor (beta chain) was seen ten or more times. Its antigen is not known. Trimming at V came to 0 bases and at J to 5 bases, leaving 7 bases not matched to a gene. Germline assignment: CDR1 DFQATT and CDR2 SNEGSKA (reference sequence). The CDR3 is 15 amino acids. Each CDR3 protein gets one entry after TCRdb re-called the 5' RACE reads with MiXCR. There are roughly 80,000 distinct CDR3 sequences in the sample; 10% occur only once, and roughly 2% lies in the top ten. These data belong to a study of neurological immune-mediated disorders. Study-wide findings and caveats: Multiple sclerosis patients had less TCR clonal expansion than even healthy controls, unlike HTLV-1-associated myelopathy.

This chain connects TRBV20-1 to TRBJ1-5; 7 nucleotides agree with TRBD1. Sequencing input: PBMCs. The receptor was derived from a man aged 40-50 years in good health. The CDR3 loop is CSARDPQGSHQPQHF. CDR3 nucleotides: TGCAGTGCTAGAGACCCACAGGGGTCCCATCAGCCCCAGCATTTT.